Reported below is one T cell receptor beta chain. This sample stems from a study of blood T cell repertoires in COVID-19. Study-wide background: There were acute and convalescent COVID-19 samples, and they came from the United States, Italy and Spain. In each case, the material was cDNA or gDNA derived from T cells, B-cell-depleted T cells, or PBMCs.

Trimming took 6 bases from V and 4 from J; bases not matched to a gene: 27. CDR1 is SGHRS and CDR2 is YFSETQ in the germline V gene. This CDR3 contains 20 residues. Original handling: By means of reference gene primer amplification, nucleated cell counts were estimated. Sequencing used immunoSEQ multiplex PCR; TCRdb keeps in-frame clones, though not all of them. V and J calls and clone size are those listed in that table; D and trimming were worked out from the DNA. Found here are approximately 71,000 clones, about 86% of them singletons; the top ten hold over 4%. The sample consisted of peripheral blood. The clonotype originates from a man aged 45 to 65 with acute or convalescent COVID-19. The chain uses TRBV5-1 and TRBJ2-7, with 8 bases that match TRBD1. The CDR3 DNA follows: TGCGCCAGCACCCCCCTCGGTCTTAGGACAGGGACCCTATGGGGGTACGAGCAGTACTTC. This translates into CASTPLGLRTGTLWGYEQYF.